This T cell receptor (beta chain) was retrieved from a study of Graves' ophthalmopathy and Graves' hyperthyroidism. Trimming cost V 5 bases and J 7 bases, with 12 bases left between them. The CDR3 spans 13 residues. The authors amplified TCR beta CDR3 regions from RNA transcripts. RT-PCR was first run with HTBI primers, then multiplex PCR in a second round. Each CDR3 protein gets one entry after TCRdb re-called the multiplex PCR reads with MiXCR. Of a few hundred thousand distinct CDR3 sequences listed, 20% to 25% are singletons. PBMCs had their origin in fresh peripheral blood (roughly 10 ml). Sequenced material: peripheral blood. The source of this sequence is a woman aged 45 to 65 with Graves' ophthalmopathy. The chain has TRBV12-3 or TRBV12-4 and TRBJ1-5; maybe TRBD1 (5 bases). This CDR3 is CASSPSRVQPQHF. CDR3 bases: TGTGCCAGCAGTCCCAGCAGGGTGCAGCCCCAGCATTTT.